Shown below are 14 T cell receptor beta chains from a single sample sequenced in a study of CD8 T cells in Susac syndrome. Random hexamers were used to reverse transcribe an amount of roughly 0.45 to 1 ug RNA. TCRdb processed the immunoSEQ multiplex PCR reads anew with MiXCR; each CDR3 protein has one entry. This table holds about 22,000 distinct CDR3 sequences, 85% to 95% found once. Sequencing was done on a sample of CD8+ T cells from PBMCs. The receptors derive from a human donor in good health.

V gene TRBV9 combines with J gene TRBJ2-5; a possible D gene is TRBD1 (6 bases). Germline V gene data show CDR1 as SGDLS and CDR2 as YYNGEE. The CDR3 is 16 residues long. Between the trimmed V and J ends, which lost 0 bases and 2 bases, there was a span of 14 bases. In DNA form, the CDR3 reads TGTGCCAGCAGCGTAGGGGATTGGGGGCTACAAGAGACCCAGTACTTC. Protein: CASSVGDWGLQETQYF.

The V gene is TRBV29-1, the J gene TRBJ1-5, with D maybe TRBD1 (5 bases). This CDR3 has 15 residues. The V and J ends lost 5 bases and 2 bases respectively, with 16 bases between them. CDR1 is SQVTM and CDR2 is ANQGSEA in the germline V gene. This CDR3 reads CSVRVPGWGNQPQHF. The CDR3 DNA sequence: TGCAGCGTTCGTGTTCCAGGGTGGGGCAATCAGCCCCAGCATTTT.

The chain is built from TRBV15 and TRBJ2-1, with 14 nucleotides matching TRBD2. From germline, CDR1 is LNHNV and CDR2 YYDKDF (reference sequence). The ends lost 7 bases at V and 0 bases at J; junction bases unmatched: 14. The length of the CDR3 is 20 residues. Here the CDR3 reads CATTPTGLAGGASSYNEQFF. CDR3 DNA sequence: TGTGCCACCACCCCGACCGGACTAGCGGGGGGTGCTAGCTCCTACAATGAGCAGTTCTTC.

CDR3 nucleotides: TGTGCCAGCAGTTTATCTATCGGCCCAGATACGCAGTATTTT. This codes for CASSLSIGPDTQYF. The chain employs TRBV12-3 or TRBV12-4 and TRBJ2-3; D gene unclear. This CDR3 region has 14 residues. The V and J ends lost 2 bases and 4 bases respectively, with 10 bases between them.

DNA of the CDR3: TGTGCCAGCAGCCTTAAGGGGACAGGGAGAGAGACCCAGTACTTC. This sequence encodes CASSLKGTGRETQYF. This chain uses TRBV13 with TRBJ2-5; 9 positions match TRBD1. The length of the CDR3 is 15 residues. Germline V lookup: CDR1 PRHDT, CDR2 FYEKMQ (reference sequence). V dropped 5 bases and J dropped 4; count of bases not matched to a gene: 8.

In nucleotides, the CDR3 is TGTGCCAGCAGCTACGACCGGTACAATGAGCAGTTCTTC. The encoded protein is CASSYDRYNEQFF. The chain uses TRBV6-4 and TRBJ2-1, with D unresolved. This CDR3 has 13 amino acids. Germline V CDR1 and CDR2: MRHNA, SNTAGT. V was shortened by 6 bases and J by 4 bases, with 10 bases between the two germline ends.

J is TRBJ2-3 and V is TRBV12-5; 11 bases agree with TRBD2. This CDR3 has 16 residues. V was clipped by 2 bases and J by 2 bases; unmatched bases: 3. Germline CDR1 and CDR2: LGHNT and FRNRAP. The CDR3 bases are TGTGCTAGTGGTTTGACGGGACTAGCGGACACAGATACGCAGTATTTT. Protein: CASGLTGLADTDTQYF.

The chain combines TRBV10-3 with TRBJ2-7; 8 nucleotides align to TRBD1. Germline V gene data show CDR1 as ENHRY and CDR2 as SYGVKD. The CDR3 sequence is 17 residues long. Losses at the gene ends were 0 bases for V and 7 bases for J; bases not matched to a gene: 14. The CDR3 region has the DNA TGTGCCATCAGTGAGTCGGAGGGACAGGCGGGACGAGGAGAGCAGTACTTC. Residues: CAISESEGQAGRGEQYF.

V usage is TRBV4-3 and J usage is TRBJ2-1, with D perhaps matching TRBD1 (6 bases). The V gene lost 0 bases and the J gene lost 3 bases, with 12 bases spanning the gap. Germline V lookup: CDR1 LGHNA, CDR2 YSLEER. The CDR3 loop spans 16 amino acids. CDR3 in amino acids: CASSQDGRGYYNEQFF. The CDR3 coding sequence is TGCGCCAGCAGCCAAGATGGCAGGGGTTACTACAATGAGCAGTTCTTC.

This chain uses TRBV12-3 or TRBV12-4 with TRBJ2-1, with TRBD2 identical over 9 bases. The CDR3 consists of 17 residues. V trimming: 3 bases; J trimming: 7 bases; junction bases outside the gene matches: 13. CDR3 residues: CASSFTPGLAIKNEQFF. The CDR3 bases are TGTGCCAGCAGTTTTACACCGGGACTAGCTATTAAGAATGAGCAGTTCTTC.

The chain uses TRBV19 and TRBJ2-2; TRBD1 matches 7 bases. This CDR3 is 15 amino acids long. Trimming cost V 9 bases and J 3 bases; bases outside gene matches: 10. The germline V gene has CDR1 LNHDA and CDR2 SQIVND (reference sequence). This CDR3 reads CASQPLDRDTGELFF. DNA of the CDR3: TGTGCCAGCCAGCCCCTCGACAGGGACACCGGGGAGCTGTTTTTT.

The V gene is TRBV9, the J gene TRBJ2-2; no firm D call. Germline V gene sequence: CDR1 SGDLS, CDR2 YYNGEE. This CDR3 spans 16 amino acids. Trimming pared 0 bases from V and 3 bases from J, leaving 12 bases between. CDR3 coding DNA: TGTGCCAGCAGCGTAGGTCGGGTGTTGGACACCGGGGAGCTGTTTTTT. This gives the protein CASSVGRVLDTGELFF. The variable domain in full, completed from reference TRBV9 and TRBJ2-2, reads DSGVTQTPKHLITATGQRVTLRCSPRSGDLSVYWYQQSLDQGLQFLIQYYNGEERAKGNILERFSAQQFPDLHSELNLSSLELGDSALYFCASSVGRVLDTGELFFGEGSRLTVL.

The chain combines TRBV9 with TRBJ2-3; D may be TRBD1 (5 bases). Trimming stripped 0 bases from V and 3 bases from J, with 14 bases between. Germline loops: CDR1 SGDLS, CDR2 YYNGEE. The CDR3 extends over 16 amino acids. CDR3 sequence reads: CASSVEPSGRTDTQYF. In DNA, the CDR3 is TGTGCCAGCAGCGTAGAACCTTCAGGGCGGACAGATACGCAGTATTTT.

The V gene is TRBV7-8, the J gene TRBJ2-1, with D perhaps matching TRBD2 (6 bases). The germline gives CDR1 SGHVS, CDR2 FQNEAQ. V was clipped by 5 bases and J by 9 bases, with 14 bases between them. There are 13 residues in the CDR3. CDR3 nucleotide sequence: TGTGCCAGCAGCCCCGAGAGGGGAGGTGAGCAGTTCTTC. Amino acids: CASSPERGGEQFF.